Following are 32 T cell receptor beta chains from one sample sequenced in a study of T cells in localized non-small cell lung cancer. Generated by immunoSEQ multiplex PCR, the TCRdb table keeps only in-frame clones and is missing some. This table has tens of thousands of clones, about 89% appearing once. Sequenced here: PBMCs, sampled before any cancer treatment. The receptors were sampled from a man between 40 and 70 years old with stage II squamous cell lung carcinoma.

The rearrangement joins TRBV4-2 to TRBJ2-3; no definite D call. This CDR3 region has 13 residues. V was shortened by 2 bases and J by 5 bases, with 8 bases between the two germline ends. The V gene's germline CDR1 is LGHNA and CDR2 YNFKEQ. The CDR3 DNA reads as TGTGCCAGCAGCCAAACCGCCGGAGATACGCAGTATTTT. Residues: CASSQTAGDTQYF.

This clone has a handful of counts. The chain carries TRBV19 and TRBJ2-1, with 9 bases identical to TRBD2. J lost 3 bases, V lost 0 bases, and 6 bases had no gene match. CDR1 and CDR2 (germline): LNHDA, SQIVND (reference sequence). The CDR3 covers 17 residues. The CDR3 nucleotides are TGTGCCAGTAGTATAGATCTCCCTAGCGGGGTCTACAATGAGCAGTTCTTC. Translated: CASSIDLPSGVYNEQFF.

This clone was recorded only once. The rearrangement uses TRBV30 and TRBJ2-7; D is tentatively TRBD1 or TRBD2 (5 bases each). CDR1 and CDR2 from the germline V gene are GTSNPN and SVGIG (reference sequence). The CDR3 loop spans 12 amino acids. V gave up 8 bases and J gave up 9 bases, with 20 bases separating them. In nucleotides, the CDR3 is TGTGCCCACGGTGGGGGTAGGCGCGGGCAGTACTTC. The encoded protein is CAHGGGRRGQYF.

CDR3 sequence (DNA): TGTGCCAGCAGTGACGAATGGGGTGGGCCTCTTCCCTACGAGCAGTACTTC. It translates to CASSDEWGGPLPYEQYF. The genes are TRBV6-4 and TRBJ2-7; D remains ambiguous. This CDR3 has 17 residues. Germline V CDR1 and CDR2: MRHNA, SNTAGT. Trimming shortened V by 2 bases and J by 2 bases, and 19 bases separated the two germline ends.

This chain uses TRBV4-1 with TRBJ2-7, with 12 bases identical to TRBD2. The CDR3 totals 15 residues. Losses at the gene ends were 2 bases for V and 6 bases for J; bases not matched to a gene: 5. Germline V gives CDR1 MGHRA, CDR2 YSYEKL. CDR3 amino acids: CASSQPTSGSSEQYF. The DNA of the CDR3 is TGCGCCAGCAGCCAACCGACTAGCGGGAGTTCCGAGCAGTACTTC.

The chain employs TRBV27 and TRBJ2-3; TRBD1 might be the D (6 bases). Germline CDR1 is MNHEY and CDR2 is SMNVEV (reference sequence). This CDR3 has 13 amino acids. Trimming left V 4 bases short and J 3 bases short, with 8 bases between. CDR3 amino acids: CASSSQGTDTQYF. The CDR3 DNA reads as TGTGCCAGCAGTTCGCAGGGGACAGATACGCAGTATTTT.

The rearrangement joins TRBV19 to TRBJ1-1; no clear D gene. With 6 bases removed from V and 2 bases from J, the gap between germline ends came to 10 bases. This CDR3 contains 13 residues. CDR1 and CDR2 (germline): LNHDA, SQIVND (reference sequence). CDR3 coding DNA: TGTGCCAGTAGGTTAAGCTTCAACACTGAAGCTTTCTTT. This encodes CASRLSFNTEAFF. Full variable domain (outside the CDR3, taken from reference TRBV19 and TRBJ1-1): DGGITQSPKYLFRKEGQNVTLSCEQNLNHDAMYWYRQDPGQGLRLIYYSQIVNDFQKGDIAEGYSVSREKKESFPLTVTSAQKNPTAFYLCASRLSFNTEAFFGQGTRLTVV.

This sequence joins TRBV11-2 and TRBJ1-3; possible D gene TRBD1, 5 bases. The germline V and J ends were trimmed by 1 base and 3 bases, with 13 bases remaining between them. Germline CDR1 reads SGHAT; CDR2 reads FQNNGV. The CDR3 runs to 16 residues. CDR3 sequence reads: CASSLAPTGVGNTIYF. The CDR3 DNA reads as TGTGCCAGCAGCTTAGCCCCCACGGGGGTTGGAAACACCATATATTTT.

The chain uses TRBV21-1 and TRBJ2-1; the table's TRBD1 call for D was not verified on the DNA. TRBV21-1 corresponds to a pseudogene. CDR3 length: 15 residues. In DNA form, the CDR3 reads TGTGCCAGCAGCAAAGCAGGACAGGGGAAGGTTGAGCAGTTCTTC. Protein sequence: CASSKAGQGKVEQFF.

The chain combines TRBV19 with TRBJ2-5; TRBD1 agrees at 7 bases. CDR1 and CDR2 (germline): LNHDA, SQIVND (reference sequence). The CDR3 is 13 residues long. V lost 6 bases to trimming and J lost 2 bases; unmatched junction nucleotides: 3. The CDR3 sequence: CASRNRGQETQYF. CDR3 nucleotides: TGTGCCAGTAGAAACAGGGGACAAGAGACCCAGTACTTC.

The V gene is TRBV14, the J gene TRBJ1-2; unclear D gene. Trimming stripped 0 bases from V and 8 bases from J, with 13 bases between. The V gene's germline CDR1 is SGHDN and CDR2 FVKESK. The CDR3 is 14 residues long. The CDR3 nucleotides read TGTGCCAGCAGCCAAGAAGGTCGAGGATGGGGCTACACCTTC. This encodes CASSQEGRGWGYTF.

The rearrangement joins TRBV10-2 to TRBJ2-5, with D possibly TRBD1 on 6 matching bases. Trimming shortened V by 4 bases and J by 1 base, and 13 bases separated the two germline ends. Germline lookup yields CDR1 WSHSY and CDR2 SAAADI. CDR3 length: 15 residues. In nucleotides, the CDR3 is TGCGCCAGCAGTGGTGGACAGCTTTCCCAAGAGACCCAGTACTTC. Residues: CASSGGQLSQETQYF.

V and J are TRBV5-1 and TRBJ2-7; a possible D gene is TRBD1 (5 bases). The length of the CDR3 is 15 residues. Trimming took off 4 bases at V and 2 bases at J, with 16 bases between the two ends. CDR1 SGHRS and CDR2 YFSETQ come from the germline V gene. The CDR3 is CASSLSGPPAYEQYF. In DNA form, the CDR3 reads TGCGCCAGCAGCCTATCAGGGCCACCTGCCTACGAGCAGTACTTC.

The chain employs TRBV5-5 and TRBJ2-7; a weak D match, TRBD2 (6 bases). The CDR3 is 15 residues long. Looked up from germline, CDR1 is SGHKS and CDR2 is YYEKEE (reference sequence). V was cut by 0 bases and J by 2 bases, with 12 bases left in between. The CDR3 DNA reads TGTGCCAGCAGCTTGGATGGCGGGGCCGCCTACGAGCAGTACTTC. It is translated as CASSLDGGAAYEQYF.

V is TRBV5-6 and J is TRBJ1-1; 9 bases are shared with TRBD1. Losses at the gene ends were 2 bases for V and 3 bases for J; bases not matched to a gene: 5. The CDR3 extends over 15 amino acids. The germline V gene has CDR1 SGHDT and CDR2 YYEEEE. CDR3 sequence (DNA): TGTGCCAGCAGCTTCTACAGGGGGCCCGACACTGAAGCTTTCTTT. Translation gives CASSFYRGPDTEAFF.

The CDR3 here is CASSVSEETQYF. CDR3 in DNA: TGTGCCAGCAGCGTATCGGAAGAGACCCAGTACTTC. V gene TRBV9 combines with J gene TRBJ2-5; D remains ambiguous. V shed 1 base and J shed 3 bases, with 4 bases lying between them. The CDR3 loop spans 12 amino acids. CDR1 is SGDLS, CDR2 YYNGEE, per germline. Using reference TRBV9 and TRBJ2-5 for the parts outside the CDR3, the full variable domain is DSGVTQTPKHLITATGQRVTLRCSPRSGDLSVYWYQQSLDQGLQFLIQYYNGEERAKGNILERFSAQQFPDLHSELNLSSLELGDSALYFCASSVSEETQYFGPGTRLLVL.

The V gene is TRBV4-1, the J gene TRBJ2-3; D gene unclear. This CDR3 spans 16 amino acids. Germline V lookup: CDR1 MGHRA, CDR2 YSYEKL. Trimming took 1 base from V and 2 from J, leaving 13 bases between them. CDR3 sequence: CASSQVNLVITDTQYF. The CDR3 bases are TGCGCCAGCAGCCAAGTTAATCTGGTCATCACAGATACGCAGTATTTT.

The chain couples TRBV9 to TRBJ2-3; 8 positions agree with TRBD1. V was clipped by 3 bases and J by 5 bases; unmatched bases: 5. The CDR3 contains 14 residues. Looked up from germline, CDR1 is SGDLS and CDR2 is YYNGEE. CDR3 amino acids: CASSGQGARDTQYF. CDR3 bases: TGTGCCAGCAGCGGGCAGGGGGCAAGAGATACGCAGTATTTT.

The genes are TRBV12-5 and TRBJ1-1, with a weak D call TRBD1 (6 bases). CDR3 length: 14 amino acids. The V end was cut by 8 bases, the J end by 3 bases, with 16 bases between. Per the germline V gene, CDR1 is LGHNT and CDR2 is FRNRAP. The CDR3 DNA reads as TGTGCTAGTCTACTAAGTAGACAGGACACTGAAGCTTTCTTT. It is translated as CASLLSRQDTEAFF.

The V and J genes are TRBV10-2 and TRBJ1-5, with a possible D match to TRBD1 (5 bases). CDR1 and CDR2 (germline): WSHSY, SAAADI. V shed 0 bases and J shed 4 bases, with 7 bases lying between them. This CDR3 is built from 14 residues. CDR3 nucleotide sequence: TGCGCCAGCAGTGAGTCGGGGGGGAATCAGCCCCAGCATTTT. Its protein product is CASSESGGNQPQHF.

The chain couples TRBV6-5 to TRBJ2-5; the D gene is possibly TRBD1 (5 bases). The germline CDR1 and CDR2 sequences are MNHEY and SVGAGI. The CDR3 totals 14 residues. Trimming stripped 2 bases from V and 2 bases from J, with 9 bases between. The CDR3 sequence is CASSYGARQETQYF. The CDR3 bases are TGTGCCAGCAGTTACGGGGCGCGACAAGAGACCCAGTACTTC.

The chain has TRBV2 and TRBJ1-4, with D perhaps TRBD1 (5 bases). CDR1 is SNHLY and CDR2 is FYNNEI in the germline V gene. The CDR3 consists of 17 residues. Deletions cut 7 bases from V and 3 bases from J, with 21 bases between. Written as DNA, the CDR3 is TGTGCCAGCACTATGAATATGGGACCTGCAGCTAATGAAAAACTGTTTTTT. Translating it yields CASTMNMGPAANEKLFF. The full variable domain, its missing parts supplied by reference TRBV2 and TRBJ1-4, is EPEVTQTPSHQVTQMGQEVILRCVPISNHLYFYWYRQILGQKVEFLVSFYNNEISEKSEIFDDQFSVERPDGSNFTLKIRSTKLEDSAMYFCASTMNMGPAANEKLFFGSGTQLSVL.

The genes are TRBV2 and TRBJ1-6; no clear D. Trimming stripped 6 bases from V and 13 bases from J, with 10 bases between. The length of the CDR3 is 11 residues. CDR1 is SNHLY and CDR2 is FYNNEI in the germline V gene. The CDR3 here is CASRSERPLHF. DNA for the CDR3: TGTGCCAGCAGGTCCGAAAGGCCCCTCCACTTT.

This clone was detected only once. This may be a read error, as it is one base from a much larger clone. V gene TRBV4-1 combines with J gene TRBJ2-2; possibly TRBD1 for D (6 bases). Germline lookup yields CDR1 MGHRA and CDR2 YSYEKL. The CDR3 is 19 residues long. V lost 0 bases, J lost 0 bases, and 17 bases lay in between. The CDR3 coding sequence is TGCGCCAGCAGCCAAGATCACAGGGCAGGGTTTTCGAACACCGGGGAGCTGTTTTTT. Its protein product is CASSQDHRAGFSNTGELFF.

V gene TRBV27 combines with J gene TRBJ1-1; no reliable D call. The CDR3 has 14 residues. The V end lost 7 bases, the J end lost 1 base, and 13 bases lay between the germline ends. Germline-derived CDR1 and CDR2 are MNHEY and SMNVEV (reference sequence). The CDR3 region is CASTGGRANTEAFF. The DNA of the CDR3 is TGTGCCAGCACCGGAGGCCGGGCGAACACTGAAGCTTTCTTT.

The chain recombines TRBV7-9 with TRBJ2-3; D not certain. Germline values: CDR1 SEHNR, CDR2 FQNEAQ (reference sequence). Trimming removed 7 bases from V and 4 bases from J, with 9 bases in between. This CDR3 has 12 residues. In nucleotides, the CDR3 is TGTGCCAGCACCCCTGGACCAGATACGCAGTATTTT. This sequence encodes CASTPGPDTQYF.

The rearrangement joins TRBV5-6 to TRBJ2-7; D remains ambiguous. The germline V gene has CDR1 SGHDT and CDR2 YYEEEE. The CDR3 spans 17 residues. The V end was cut by 1 base, the J end by 0 bases, with 17 bases between. The CDR3 protein is CASSLLGGDTSSYEQYF. The DNA for the CDR3 is TGTGCCAGCAGCTTGTTGGGTGGAGACACGAGCTCCTACGAGCAGTACTTC.

The chain couples TRBV6-6 to TRBJ1-3, with D uncertain. The CDR3 sequence is 14 residues long. CDR1 and CDR2 from the germline V gene are MNHNY and SVGAGI (reference sequence). With 3 bases removed from V and 2 bases from J, the gap between germline ends came to 8 bases. CDR3 region: CASSYGPTGNTIYF. CDR3 bases: TGTGCCAGCAGTTATGGCCCGACTGGAAACACCATATATTTT.

The chain is built from TRBV6-6 and TRBJ1-1, with a possible D match to TRBD1 (6 bases). Germline V gene lookup returns CDR1 MNHNY and CDR2 SVGAGI (reference sequence). The CDR3 is 16 amino acids. V dropped 2 bases and J dropped 0 bases, with 13 bases sitting between them. CDR3 loop: CASSYGGRSMNTEAFF. The DNA of the CDR3 is TGTGCCAGCAGTTACGGGGGGCGGTCTATGAACACTGAAGCTTTCTTT.

This rearrangement joins TRBV2 to TRBJ1-2; tentative D call: TRBD1 (6 bases). This CDR3 comprises 12 residues. Per germline, CDR1 SNHLY and CDR2 FYNNEI. Trimming pared 10 bases from V and 4 bases from J, leaving 13 bases between. The CDR3 nucleotides read TGTGCCATCCGAGGACAGCCCTATGGCTACACCTTC. This codes for CAIRGQPYGYTF.

The chain uses TRBV6-6 and TRBJ2-1, with 11 bases aligning to TRBD2. Trimming took 5 bases from V and 0 from J; bases not matched to a gene: 3. Germline V gene lookup returns CDR1 MNHNY and CDR2 SVGAGI (reference sequence). The CDR3 loop spans 16 amino acids. The chain's CDR3 is CASSRSGGDSYNEQFF. The CDR3, as DNA: TGTGCCAGCAGTCGTAGCGGGGGGGACTCCTACAATGAGCAGTTCTTC.

V usage is TRBV12-5 and J usage is TRBJ2-5; a weak D match, TRBD2 (5 bases). The CDR3 length is 15 residues. CDR1 and CDR2 (germline): LGHNT, FRNRAP. V lost 4 bases to trimming and J lost 3 bases, with 15 bases between them. Written as DNA, the CDR3 is TGTGCTAGTGGTTGGCCTAGCCAAGGGAAAGAGACCCAGTACTTC. Translated: CASGWPSQGKETQYF.